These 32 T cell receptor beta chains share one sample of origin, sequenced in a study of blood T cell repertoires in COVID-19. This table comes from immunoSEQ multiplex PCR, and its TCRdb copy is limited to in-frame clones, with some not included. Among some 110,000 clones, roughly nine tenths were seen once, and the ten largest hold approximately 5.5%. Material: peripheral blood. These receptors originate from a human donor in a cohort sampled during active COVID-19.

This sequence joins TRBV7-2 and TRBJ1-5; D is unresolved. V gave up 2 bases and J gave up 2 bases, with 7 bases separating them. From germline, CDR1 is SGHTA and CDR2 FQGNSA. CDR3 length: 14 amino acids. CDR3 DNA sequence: TGTGCCAGCAGCTTACACGGGGGCAATCAGCCCCAGCATTTT. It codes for CASSLHGGNQPQHF. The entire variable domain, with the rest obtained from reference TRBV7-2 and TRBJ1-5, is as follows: GAGVSQSPSNKVTEKGKDVELRCDPISGHTALYWYRQSLGQGLEFLIYFQGNSAPDKSGLPSDRFSAERTGGSVSTLTIQRTQQEDSAVYLCASSLHGGNQPQHFGDGTRLSIL.

The CDR3 DNA is TGTGCCAGCAGCTTGGCGTCAGCGATATACGAGCAGTACTTC. Translated: CASSLASAIYEQYF. The chain couples TRBV5-6 to TRBJ2-7, with no clear D. Trimming removed 0 bases from V and 4 bases from J, with 11 bases in between. From germline, CDR1 is SGHDT and CDR2 YYEEEE. The CDR3 is 14 amino acids.

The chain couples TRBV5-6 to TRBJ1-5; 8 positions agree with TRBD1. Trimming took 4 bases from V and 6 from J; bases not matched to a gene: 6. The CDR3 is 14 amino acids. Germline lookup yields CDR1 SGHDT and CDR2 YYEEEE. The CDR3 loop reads CASSLTGASQPQHF. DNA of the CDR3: TGTGCCAGCAGCCTGACAGGGGCCAGTCAGCCCCAGCATTTT.

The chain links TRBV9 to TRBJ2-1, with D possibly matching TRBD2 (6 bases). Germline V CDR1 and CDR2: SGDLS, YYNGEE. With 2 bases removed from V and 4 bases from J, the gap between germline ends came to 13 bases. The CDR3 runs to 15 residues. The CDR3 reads CASSVGLLIYNEQFF. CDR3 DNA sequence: TGTGCCAGCAGCGTGGGACTTCTAATTTACAATGAGCAGTTCTTC. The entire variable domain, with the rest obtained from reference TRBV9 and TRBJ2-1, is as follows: DSGVTQTPKHLITATGQRVTLRCSPRSGDLSVYWYQQSLDQGLQFLIQYYNGEERAKGNILERFSAQQFPDLHSELNLSSLELGDSALYFCASSVGLLIYNEQFFGPGTRLTVL.

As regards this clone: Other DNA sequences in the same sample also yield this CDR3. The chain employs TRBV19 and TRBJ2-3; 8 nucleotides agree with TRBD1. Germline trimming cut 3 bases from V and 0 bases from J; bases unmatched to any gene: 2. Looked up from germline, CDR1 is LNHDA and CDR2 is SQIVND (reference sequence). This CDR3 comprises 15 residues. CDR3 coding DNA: TGTGCCAGTAGTATCCGGACAGGGAGCACAGATACGCAGTATTTT. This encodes CASSIRTGSTDTQYF.

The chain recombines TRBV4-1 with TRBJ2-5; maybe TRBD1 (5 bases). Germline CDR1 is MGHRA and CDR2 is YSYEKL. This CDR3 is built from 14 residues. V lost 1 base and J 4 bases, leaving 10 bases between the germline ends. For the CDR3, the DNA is TGCGCCAGCAGCCAAGTTCAGGGTTCAGAGACCCAGTACTTC. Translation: CASSQVQGSETQYF.

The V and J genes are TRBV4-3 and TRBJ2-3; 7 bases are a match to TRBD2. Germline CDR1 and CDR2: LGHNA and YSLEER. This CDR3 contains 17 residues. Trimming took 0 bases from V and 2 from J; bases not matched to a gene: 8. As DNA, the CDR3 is TGCGCCAGCAGCCAAGATTACGCGGGGGACTACACAGATACGCAGTATTTT. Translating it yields CASSQDYAGDYTDTQYF.

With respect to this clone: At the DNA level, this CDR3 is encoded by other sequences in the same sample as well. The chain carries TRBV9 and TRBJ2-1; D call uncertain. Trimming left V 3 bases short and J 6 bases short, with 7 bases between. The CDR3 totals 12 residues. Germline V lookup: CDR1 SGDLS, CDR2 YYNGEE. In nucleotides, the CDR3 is TGTGCCAGCAGCGACGATAGCAATGAGCAGTTCTTC. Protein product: CASSDDSNEQFF. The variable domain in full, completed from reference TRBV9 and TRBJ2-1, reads DSGVTQTPKHLITATGQRVTLRCSPRSGDLSVYWYQQSLDQGLQFLIQYYNGEERAKGNILERFSAQQFPDLHSELNLSSLELGDSALYFCASSDDSNEQFFGPGTRLTVL.

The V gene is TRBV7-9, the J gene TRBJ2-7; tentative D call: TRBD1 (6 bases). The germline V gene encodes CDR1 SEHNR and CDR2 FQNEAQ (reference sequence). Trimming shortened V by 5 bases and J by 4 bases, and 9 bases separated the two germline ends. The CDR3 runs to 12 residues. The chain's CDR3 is CASSPDRYEQYF. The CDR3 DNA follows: TGTGCCAGCAGCCCTGACAGGTACGAGCAGTACTTC.

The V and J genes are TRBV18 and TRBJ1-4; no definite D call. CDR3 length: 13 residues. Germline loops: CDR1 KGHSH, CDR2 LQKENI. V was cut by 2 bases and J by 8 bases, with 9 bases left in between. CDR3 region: CASSPNLEEKLFF. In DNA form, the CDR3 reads TGTGCCAGCTCACCAAATTTGGAGGAAAAACTGTTTTTT.

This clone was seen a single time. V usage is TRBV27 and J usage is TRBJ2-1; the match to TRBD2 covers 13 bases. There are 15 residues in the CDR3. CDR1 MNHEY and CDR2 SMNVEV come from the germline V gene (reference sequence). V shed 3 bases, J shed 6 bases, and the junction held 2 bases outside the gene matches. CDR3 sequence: CASSFGLAGVNEQFF. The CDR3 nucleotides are TGTGCCAGCAGTTTCGGACTAGCGGGAGTCAATGAGCAGTTCTTC.

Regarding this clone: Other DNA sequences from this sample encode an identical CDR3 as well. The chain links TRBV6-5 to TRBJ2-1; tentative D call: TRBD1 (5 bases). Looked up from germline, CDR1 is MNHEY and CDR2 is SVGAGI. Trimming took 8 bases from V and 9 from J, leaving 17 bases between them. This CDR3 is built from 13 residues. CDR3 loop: CASQRGMRGEQFF. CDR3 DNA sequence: TGTGCCAGCCAAAGGGGTATGAGAGGTGAGCAGTTCTTC.

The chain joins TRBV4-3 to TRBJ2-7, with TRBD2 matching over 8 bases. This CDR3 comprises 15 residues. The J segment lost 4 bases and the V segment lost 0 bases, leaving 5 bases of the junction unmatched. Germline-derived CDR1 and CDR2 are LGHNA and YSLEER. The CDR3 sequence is CASSQEVAGRYEQYF. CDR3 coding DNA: TGCGCCAGCAGCCAAGAAGTAGCGGGGCGGTACGAGCAGTACTTC.

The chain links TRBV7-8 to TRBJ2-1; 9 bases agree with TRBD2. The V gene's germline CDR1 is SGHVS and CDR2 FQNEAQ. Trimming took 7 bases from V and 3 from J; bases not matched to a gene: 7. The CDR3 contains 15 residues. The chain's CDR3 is CASTAGGWYYNEQFF. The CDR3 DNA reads TGTGCCAGCACCGCGGGGGGGTGGTACTACAATGAGCAGTTCTTC.

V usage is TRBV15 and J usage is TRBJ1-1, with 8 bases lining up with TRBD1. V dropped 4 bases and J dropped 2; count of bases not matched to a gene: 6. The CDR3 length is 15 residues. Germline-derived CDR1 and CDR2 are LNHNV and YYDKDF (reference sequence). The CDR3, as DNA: TGTGCCACCAGCACGTGGACAGGGAAAAACACTGAAGCTTTCTTT. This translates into CATSTWTGKNTEAFF.

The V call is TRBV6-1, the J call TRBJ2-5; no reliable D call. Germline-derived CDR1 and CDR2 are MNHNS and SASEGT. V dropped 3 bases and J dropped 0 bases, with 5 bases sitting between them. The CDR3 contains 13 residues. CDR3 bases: TGTGCCAGCAGTGACAGGAACCAAGAGACCCAGTACTTC. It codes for CASSDRNQETQYF.

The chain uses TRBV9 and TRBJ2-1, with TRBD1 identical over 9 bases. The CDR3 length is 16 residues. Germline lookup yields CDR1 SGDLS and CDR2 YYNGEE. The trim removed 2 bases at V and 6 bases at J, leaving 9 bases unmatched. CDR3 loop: CASSVTGTGPRNEQFF. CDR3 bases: TGTGCCAGCAGCGTCACCGGGACAGGGCCGCGCAATGAGCAGTTCTTC.

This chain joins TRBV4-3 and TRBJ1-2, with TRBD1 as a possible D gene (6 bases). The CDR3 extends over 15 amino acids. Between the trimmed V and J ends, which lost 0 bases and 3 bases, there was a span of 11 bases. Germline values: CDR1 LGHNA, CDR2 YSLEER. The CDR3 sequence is CASSQDPRGDYGYTF. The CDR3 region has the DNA TGCGCCAGCAGCCAAGATCCCAGGGGCGACTATGGCTACACCTTC.

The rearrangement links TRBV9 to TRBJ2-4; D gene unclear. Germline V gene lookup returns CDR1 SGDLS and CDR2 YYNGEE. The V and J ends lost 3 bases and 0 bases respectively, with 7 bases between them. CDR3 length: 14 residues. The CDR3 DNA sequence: TGTGCCAGCAGCGCCGGTCTAGCCAAAAACATTCAGTACTTC. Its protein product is CASSAGLAKNIQYF.

The CDR3 protein is CASSQSSVHEQYF. The CDR3 nucleotides read TGCGCCAGCAGCCAATCTAGCGTCCACGAGCAGTACTTC. This rearrangement joins TRBV4-3 to TRBJ2-7, with D tentatively TRBD2 (6 bases). Per germline, CDR1 LGHNA and CDR2 YSLEER. CDR3 length: 13 amino acids. V dropped 2 bases and J dropped 5 bases, with 10 bases sitting between them.

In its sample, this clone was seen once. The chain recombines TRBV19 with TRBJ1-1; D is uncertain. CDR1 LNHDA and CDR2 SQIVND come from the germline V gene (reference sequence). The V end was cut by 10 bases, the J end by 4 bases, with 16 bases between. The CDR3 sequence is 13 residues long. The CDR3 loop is CATRRSGSTEAFF. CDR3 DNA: TGTGCCACTCGGCGCTCGGGGAGCACTGAAGCTTTCTTT.

In DNA, the CDR3 is TGTGCCAGCAGTGACCGGACAGGGTGGTTTTACGAGCAGTACTTC. This translates into CASSDRTGWFYEQYF. The chain employs TRBV28 and TRBJ2-7; 8 bases line up with TRBD1. CDR3 length: 15 amino acids. The J segment lost 4 bases and the V segment lost 5 bases, leaving 10 bases of the junction unmatched. In germline, CDR1 is MDHEN, CDR2 SYDVKM. The variable domain in full, with the rest retrieved from reference TRBV28 and TRBJ2-7, is DVKVTQSSRYLVKRTGEKVFLECVQDMDHENMFWYRQDPGLGLRLIYFSYDVKMKEKGDIPEGYSVSREKKERFSLILESASTNQTSMYLCASSDRTGWFYEQYFGPGTRLTVT.

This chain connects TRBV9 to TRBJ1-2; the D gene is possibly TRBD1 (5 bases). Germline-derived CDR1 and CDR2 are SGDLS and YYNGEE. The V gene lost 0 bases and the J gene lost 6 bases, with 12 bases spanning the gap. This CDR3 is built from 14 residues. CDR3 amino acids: CASSVADSWNGYTF. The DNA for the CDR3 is TGTGCCAGCAGCGTAGCTGACAGCTGGAATGGCTACACCTTC.

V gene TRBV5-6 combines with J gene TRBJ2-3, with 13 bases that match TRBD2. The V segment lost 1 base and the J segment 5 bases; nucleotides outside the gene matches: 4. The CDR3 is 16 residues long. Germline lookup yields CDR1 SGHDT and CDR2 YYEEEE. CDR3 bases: TGTGCCAGCAGCTTGTCGGGACTAGCGGGACGAGATACGCAGTATTTT. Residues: CASSLSGLAGRDTQYF.

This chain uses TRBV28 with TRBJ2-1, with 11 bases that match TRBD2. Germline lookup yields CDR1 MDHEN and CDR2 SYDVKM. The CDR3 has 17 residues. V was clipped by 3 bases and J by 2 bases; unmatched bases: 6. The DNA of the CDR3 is TGTGCCAGCAGTTTCGGACTAGCGGGCATCACCTACAATGAGCAGTTCTTC. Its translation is CASSFGLAGITYNEQFF.

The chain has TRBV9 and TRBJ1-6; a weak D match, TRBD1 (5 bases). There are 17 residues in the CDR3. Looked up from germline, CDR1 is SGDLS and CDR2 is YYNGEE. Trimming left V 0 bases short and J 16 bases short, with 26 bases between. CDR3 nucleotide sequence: TGTGCCAGCAGCGTAGGGGATTTAGGGCAGGGAGGGGTCCGGCTCCACTTT. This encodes CASSVGDLGQGGVRLHF.

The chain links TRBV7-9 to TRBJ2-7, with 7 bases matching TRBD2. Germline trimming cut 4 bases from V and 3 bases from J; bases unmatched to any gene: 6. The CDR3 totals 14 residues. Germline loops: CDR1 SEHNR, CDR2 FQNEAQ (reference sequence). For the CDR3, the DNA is TGTGCCAGCAGCTCGGAGACTAGCAACTACGAGCAGTACTTC. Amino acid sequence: CASSSETSNYEQYF.

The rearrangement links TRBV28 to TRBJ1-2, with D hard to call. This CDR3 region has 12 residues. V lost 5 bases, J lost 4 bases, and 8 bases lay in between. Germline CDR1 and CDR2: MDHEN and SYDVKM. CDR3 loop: CASSPIPYGYTF. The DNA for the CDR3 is TGTGCCAGCAGTCCTATCCCCTATGGCTACACCTTC.

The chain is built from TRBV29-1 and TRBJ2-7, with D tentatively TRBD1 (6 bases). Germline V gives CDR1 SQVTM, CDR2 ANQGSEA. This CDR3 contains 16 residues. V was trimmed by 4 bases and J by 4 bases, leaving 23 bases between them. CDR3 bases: TGCAGCGTTGGTGGGGGCCCCCATCCCTCCAGATACGAGCAGTACTTC. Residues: CSVGGGPHPSRYEQYF.

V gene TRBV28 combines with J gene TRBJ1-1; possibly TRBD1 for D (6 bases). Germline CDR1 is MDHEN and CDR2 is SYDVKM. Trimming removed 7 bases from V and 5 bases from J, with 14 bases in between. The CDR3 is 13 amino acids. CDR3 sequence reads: CASTGQLWTEAFF. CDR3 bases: TGTGCCAGCACCGGACAGTTATGGACTGAAGCTTTCTTT. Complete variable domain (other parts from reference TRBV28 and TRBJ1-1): DVKVTQSSRYLVKRTGEKVFLECVQDMDHENMFWYRQDPGLGLRLIYFSYDVKMKEKGDIPEGYSVSREKKERFSLILESASTNQTSMYLCASTGQLWTEAFFGQGTRLTVV.

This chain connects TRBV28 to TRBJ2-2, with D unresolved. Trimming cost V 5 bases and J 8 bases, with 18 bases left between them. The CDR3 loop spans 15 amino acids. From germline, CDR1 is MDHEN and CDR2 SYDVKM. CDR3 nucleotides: TGTGCCAGCAGTCCCTCTCGTGGGTCTAGAGGGGAGCTGTTTTTT. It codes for CASSPSRGSRGELFF.

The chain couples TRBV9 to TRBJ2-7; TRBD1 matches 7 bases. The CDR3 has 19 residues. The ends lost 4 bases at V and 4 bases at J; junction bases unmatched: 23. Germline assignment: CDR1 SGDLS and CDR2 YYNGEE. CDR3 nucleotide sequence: TGTGCCAGCAGCCCTGGGACAGCTCCGAGTCCCGGTTCTAGTTACGAGCAGTACTTC. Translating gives CASSPGTAPSPGSSYEQYF.